The rows below give T cell receptor beta chains drawn from one sample of a study of blood T cell repertoires in COVID-19. Profiled with immunoSEQ multiplex PCR; TCRdb holds only in-frame clones, not every one. The sample has roughly 150,000 clones; around 85% are singletons. The sequencing input was peripheral blood. These receptors were collected from a human donor in a cohort sampled during active COVID-19. The CDR3 runs from the conserved cysteine through the conserved F or W. The order of the fields is V gene, J gene, CDR3 length, clone size, D gene, CDR3 DNA, CDR3 protein. D genes are given only for firm matches. Clone sizes are given selectively: once, few, many, or a class where the clone is expanded.

V: TRBV9; J: TRBJ2-1; length: 14; size: .; D: TRBD2; DNA: TGTGCCAGCAGCTCCCGACTAGCAGTCAATGAGCAGTTCTTC; CDR3: CASSSRLAVNEQFF
V: TRBV30; J: TRBJ2-3; length: 12; size: .; D: .; DNA: TGTGCCTGGAGTAAACTAATAGATACGCAGTATTTT; CDR3: CAWSKLIDTQYF
V: TRBV5-1; J: TRBJ2-1; length: 17; size: .; D: TRBD2; DNA: TGCGCCAGCAGCTTGGGGAGGGCGGGAGCTTTGTACAATGAGCAGTTCTTC; CDR3: CASSLGRAGALYNEQFF
V: TRBV6-2/TRBV6-3; J: TRBJ2-7; length: 13; size: .; D: .; DNA: TGTGCCAGCAGCCAAGGGGTTACGGAGGAGCAGTACTTC; CDR3: CASSQGVTEEQYF
V: TRBV5-4; J: TRBJ1-6; length: 15; size: .; D: TRBD1; DNA: TGTGCCAGCAGCCTGGGACAGGGGGCAAATTCACCCCTCCACTTT; CDR3: CASSLGQGANSPLHF
V: TRBV7-9; J: TRBJ2-5; length: 14; size: few; D: TRBD1; DNA: TGTGCCAGCAGCTTGGGACAGTACCAAGAGACCCAGTACTTC; CDR3: CASSLGQYQETQYF
V: TRBV12-3/TRBV12-4; J: TRBJ1-5; length: 13; size: few; D: .; DNA: TGTGCCAGCAGTTTAGCCAGGCTGAAGCCCCAGCATTTT; CDR3: CASSLARLKPQHF
V: TRBV23-1; J: TRBJ2-7; length: 17; size: once; D: TRBD2; DNA: TGCGCCAGCAGTTCGCCTTTATCTAGCGGGAGCTCCTACGAGCAGTACTTC; CDR3: CASSSPLSSGSSYEQYF
V: TRBV7-9; J: TRBJ1-2; length: 15; size: .; D: TRBD1; DNA: TGTGCCAGCAGCTCGCATTGGACAGGGGGCGATGGCTACACCTTC; CDR3: CASSSHWTGGDGYTF
V: TRBV5-4; J: TRBJ1-2; length: 15; size: .; D: .; DNA: TGTGCCAGCAGCTTGCCCGGACGGGAAGACTATGGCTACACCTTC; CDR3: CASSLPGREDYGYTF
V: TRBV2; J: TRBJ1-2; length: 17; size: .; D: TRBD1; DNA: TGTGCCAGCAGTGTGAGGGGCAGGGGGATTTTAAACTATGGCTACACCTTC; CDR3: CASSVRGRGILNYGYTF
V: TRBV5-6; J: TRBJ1-1; length: 12; size: .; D: .; DNA: TGTGCCAGCAGCTTGGTTAGCACTGAAGCTTTCTTT; CDR3: CASSLVSTEAFF
V: TRBV6-2/TRBV6-3; J: TRBJ2-2; length: 19; size: .; D: TRBD2; DNA: TGTGCCAGCAGTGATCGTCGACTAGCGGGGGGCCTAAGCACCGGGGAGCTGTTTTTT; CDR3: CASSDRRLAGGLSTGELFF
V: TRBV28; J: TRBJ2-7; length: 14; size: .; D: TRBD1; DNA: TGTGCCAGCAGTTTACGACAGGGGGCCCGAGAGCAGTACTTC; CDR3: CASSLRQGAREQYF
V: TRBV5-1; J: TRBJ2-7; length: 15; size: .; D: TRBD1; DNA: TGCGCCAGCAGCTGGACCGGGACAGGATCGTACGAGCAGTACTTC; CDR3: CASSWTGTGSYEQYF
V: TRBV3-1/TRBV3-2; J: TRBJ2-7; length: 18; size: .; D: TRBD2; DNA: TGTGCCAGCAGCCTCGCCGGGACTAGCGGGAGAATCTCCAACGAGCAGTACTTC; CDR3: CASSLAGTSGRISNEQYF
V: TRBV7-6; J: TRBJ2-3; length: 15; size: .; D: TRBD2; DNA: TGTGCCAGCAGTCTCAGGGCTAGCGGTTTAGATACGCAGTATTTT; CDR3: CASSLRASGLDTQYF
V: TRBV28; J: TRBJ1-1; length: 15; size: once; D: .; DNA: TGTGCCAGCAGTTTAAGACAGTTCTCAAACACTGAAGCTTTCTTT; CDR3: CASSLRQFSNTEAFF
V: TRBV9; J: TRBJ2-7; length: 15; size: .; D: TRBD2; DNA: TGTGCCAGCAGCGTAAGTAGCGGGAGCTCCTACGAGCAGTACTTC; CDR3: CASSVSSGSSYEQYF
V: TRBV30; J: TRBJ2-4; length: 15; size: .; D: TRBD2; DNA: TGTGCCAGCTCCGGGACTAGGATCTCTAAAAACATTCAGTACTTC; CDR3: CASSGTRISKNIQYF
V: TRBV9; J: TRBJ2-7; length: 16; size: .; D: TRBD2; DNA: TGTGCCAGCAGCGAGGGACTAAGCGGGGGGGCCTACGAGCAGTACTTC; CDR3: CASSEGLSGGAYEQYF